These 21 T cell receptor beta chains were sequenced from one sample in a study of naive and memory T cell subsets. Two oligonucleotides, mixed equimolar, formed the beta constant-region primer covering TRBC1 and TRBC2. Four rounds of PCR amplified the ligated cDNA using nested alpha and beta constant-region primers plus SP2. TCRdb re-analysed the UMI-ligation and nested PCR reads in MiXCR, keeping a single row per CDR3 protein. The repertoire has 95,000 to 150,000 distinct CDR3 sequences, roughly 36% of them found once; the top ten carry approximately 0.87%. The sequencing sample was made of central memory CD4+ T cells from blood. These receptors came from a human donor in good health.

The chain is built from TRBV5-6 and TRBJ2-3, with D perhaps matching TRBD2 (6 bases). Between the trimmed V and J ends, which lost 3 bases and 6 bases, there was a span of 17 bases. Per germline, CDR1 SGHDT and CDR2 YYEEEE. The CDR3 has 15 amino acids. The CDR3 is CASSSPTRGIDTQYF. The CDR3 DNA is TGTGCCAGCAGCTCACCGACTAGAGGGATTGATACGCAGTATTTT. Using reference TRBV5-6 and TRBJ2-3 for the parts outside the CDR3, the full variable domain is DAGVTQSPTHLIKTRGQQVTLRCSPKSGHDTVSWYQQALGQGPQFIFQYYEEEERQRGNFPDRFSGHQFPNYSSELNVNALLLGDSALYLCASSSPTRGIDTQYFGPGTRLTVL.

The CDR3 DNA sequence: TGTGCCAGCAGTTCAGAGGGGCCGGAGTTAGGGACCCAGTACTTC. The encoded protein is CASSSEGPELGTQYF. The chain has TRBV28 and TRBJ2-5, with D perhaps given as TRBD1 or TRBD2 (5 bases each). This CDR3 is 15 amino acids long. Trimming took 4 bases from V and 7 from J, leaving 19 bases between them. Germline V gene sequence: CDR1 MDHEN, CDR2 SYDVKM.

V gene TRBV11-2 combines with J gene TRBJ2-1; D call uncertain. The germline gives CDR1 SGHAT, CDR2 FQNNGV. CDR3 length: 15 residues. V was trimmed by 0 bases and J by 9 bases, leaving 15 bases between them. In DNA, the CDR3 is TGTGCCAGCAGCTTAGAGGCTTTATGGGGTAGTGAGCAGTTCTTC. It is translated as CASSLEALWGSEQFF.

The V and J genes are TRBV6-1 and TRBJ2-7; 9 bases are shared with TRBD1. In germline, CDR1 is MNHNS, CDR2 SASEGT. Trimming at V came to 4 bases and at J to 2 bases, leaving 6 bases not matched to a gene. The CDR3 has 15 amino acids. The CDR3 sequence: CASSVQGAATYEQYF. The CDR3 bases are TGTGCCAGCAGTGTACAGGGGGCCGCGACCTACGAGCAGTACTTC.

This clonotype was seen a few times. The V call is TRBV12-3 or TRBV12-4, the J call TRBJ1-3; D is unclear. The CDR3 totals 14 residues. Trimming removed 5 bases from V and 0 bases from J, with 8 bases in between. DNA for the CDR3: TGTGCCAGCAGTCCAGGAGCCTCTGGAAACACCATATATTTT. It yields the protein CASSPGASGNTIYF.

This clonotype showed up just a few times. The chain is built from TRBV28 and TRBJ1-1; D uncertain. Germline values: CDR1 MDHEN, CDR2 SYDVKM. CDR3 length: 15 residues. Trimming removed 8 bases from V and 0 bases from J, with 16 bases in between. The CDR3 region has the DNA TGTGCCAGCTTGGTTAAAGGCAGACTGAACACTGAAGCTTTCTTT. It is translated as CASLVKGRLNTEAFF. Variable domain in full (rest from reference TRBV28 and TRBJ1-1): DVKVTQSSRYLVKRTGEKVFLECVQDMDHENMFWYRQDPGLGLRLIYFSYDVKMKEKGDIPEGYSVSREKKERFSLILESASTNQTSMYLCASLVKGRLNTEAFFGQGTRLTVV.

This clonotype has just a few counts. The CDR3 reads CSARDPIGRTGGLAEAFF. In nucleotides, the CDR3 is TGCAGTGCTAGAGACCCGATCGGCCGGACAGGAGGTTTAGCTGAAGCTTTCTTT. This chain uses TRBV20-1 with TRBJ1-1, with 7 bases that match TRBD1. After removal of 0 bases from V and 6 bases from J, the junction contained 19 bases not matched to a gene. The CDR3 has 18 residues. CDR1 and CDR2 from the germline V gene are DFQATT and SNEGSKA (reference sequence).

The rearrangement links TRBV28 to TRBJ2-4, with TRBD1 identical over 7 bases. There are 13 residues in the CDR3. Per the germline V gene, CDR1 is MDHEN and CDR2 is SYDVKM. With V trimmed by 7 bases and J by 8 bases, 8 bases remained unmatched. CDR3 in amino acids: CASKKQGRDIQYF. The DNA of the CDR3 is TGTGCCAGCAAAAAACAGGGGCGAGACATTCAGTACTTC.

J is TRBJ2-5 and V is TRBV6-5; D may be TRBD2 (6 bases). The V gene's germline CDR1 is MNHEY and CDR2 SVGAGI. The length of the CDR3 is 18 residues. V was cut by 0 bases and J by 5 bases, with 22 bases left in between. The CDR3 bases are TGTGCCAGCAGTTACTCACCTCCTGGGGGACTCGCGGGGGAGACCCAGTACTTC. This gives the protein CASSYSPPGGLAGETQYF.

The rearrangement uses TRBV20-1 and TRBJ1-5; no clear D gene. V dropped 3 bases and J dropped 3 bases, with 9 bases sitting between them. Germline loops: CDR1 DFQATT, CDR2 SNEGSKA (reference sequence). The CDR3 runs 13 residues. CDR3 sequence: CSASESYNQPQHF. CDR3 nucleotides: TGCAGTGCTAGTGAGAGTTACAATCAGCCCCAGCATTTT.

V gene TRBV7-2 combines with J gene TRBJ2-3; 10 positions match TRBD2. Per the germline V gene, CDR1 is SGHTA and CDR2 is FQGNSA. The CDR3 totals 15 residues. Losses at the gene ends were 8 bases for V and 2 bases for J; bases not matched to a gene: 7. The CDR3 loop is CASVQLAGNTDTQYF. The CDR3 nucleotides are TGTGCCAGCGTTCAACTAGCGGGAAACACAGATACGCAGTATTTT.

The rearrangement uses TRBV6-6 and TRBJ2-2; TRBD2 matches 14 bases. V lost 8 bases, J lost 4 bases, and 9 bases stayed unmatched. CDR1 is MNHNY and CDR2 is SVGAGI in the germline V gene (reference sequence). The CDR3 covers 17 residues. The CDR3, as DNA: TGTGCCAGCCAAGGACTAGCGGGAGGTTTTAGCACCGGGGAGCTGTTTTTT. Its protein product is CASQGLAGGFSTGELFF.

This clonotype was detected a few times. The chain recombines TRBV29-1 with TRBJ2-7; perhaps TRBD1 as D (6 bases). Germline V gene lookup returns CDR1 SQVTM and CDR2 ANQGSEA. The CDR3 consists of 15 residues. V was trimmed by 4 bases and J by 0 bases, leaving 16 bases between them. The CDR3 spells CSVGGRTSNSYEQYF. DNA of the CDR3: TGCAGCGTTGGGGGGCGGACTTCCAACTCCTACGAGCAGTACTTC.

The chain joins TRBV7-8 to TRBJ2-1; 9 nucleotides line up with TRBD2. CDR3 size: 16 residues. V was clipped by 5 bases and J by 6 bases; unmatched bases: 11. Per germline, CDR1 SGHVS and CDR2 FQNEAQ. The CDR3 DNA reads as TGTGCCAGCAGCGCCCGTAGCGGGAGTCTGATCAATGAGCAGTTCTTC. Protein sequence: CASSARSGSLINEQFF.

Only a few counts were recorded for this clonotype. The V call is TRBV20-1, the J call TRBJ2-7, with TRBD2 matching over 8 bases. Trimming cost V 0 bases and J 5 bases; bases outside gene matches: 12. Germline assignment: CDR1 DFQATT and CDR2 SNEGSKA (reference sequence). The CDR3 is made up of 16 amino acids. CDR3 DNA sequence: TGCAGTGCTAGAGACCCGTCGACTAGCGCCGGGGACGAGCAGTACTTC. The encoded protein is CSARDPSTSAGDEQYF.

The CDR3 nucleotides are TGCGCCAGCAGCTCTCTCAGTGGGGGGATAAGGGATGAGCAGTTCTTC. It translates to CASSSLSGGIRDEQFF. J is TRBJ2-1 and V is TRBV5-1, with D perhaps matching TRBD2 (6 bases). Germline V gives CDR1 SGHRS, CDR2 YFSETQ. V gave up 3 bases and J gave up 8 bases, with 21 bases separating them. CDR3 size: 16 residues.

This chain joins TRBV5-1 and TRBJ1-1, with D possibly being TRBD1 (6 bases). V shed 3 bases and J shed 1 base, with 10 bases lying between them. Germline lookup yields CDR1 SGHRS and CDR2 YFSETQ. The CDR3 has 14 amino acids. The CDR3 sequence: CASSSDRWNTEAFF. In nucleotides, the CDR3 is TGCGCCAGCAGCTCTGACAGGTGGAACACTGAAGCTTTCTTT.

This clonotype was observed a handful of times. This chain joins TRBV6-2 or TRBV6-3 and TRBJ2-1; 9 bases align to TRBD2. Germline V gene sequence: CDR1 MNHEY, CDR2 SVGEGT. With 8 bases clipped from V and 5 bases from J, the junction kept 19 bases outside the gene matches. The CDR3 sequence is 18 residues long. The chain's CDR3 is CASGLAGSLPTDDNEQFF. The CDR3 bases are TGTGCCAGCGGTCTAGCGGGATCTCTCCCGACGGATGACAATGAGCAGTTCTTC.

A single count supports this clonotype. The rearrangement uses TRBV6-5 and TRBJ1-5, with 9 bases lining up with TRBD1. Germline V CDR1 and CDR2: MNHEY, SVGAGI. The J segment lost 6 bases and the V segment lost 5 bases, leaving 11 bases of the junction unmatched. This CDR3 has 16 amino acids. The CDR3 spells CASSNLNRGRTQPQHF. The CDR3 DNA follows: TGTGCCAGCAGTAACCTAAACAGGGGGCGAACTCAGCCCCAGCATTTT.

The chain has TRBV4-1 and TRBJ2-2; the match to TRBD2 covers 7 bases. The V gene end was trimmed by 4 bases and the J gene end by 0 bases; junction bases not matched to a gene: 8. In germline, CDR1 is MGHRA, CDR2 YSYEKL. The CDR3 runs to 17 residues. The DNA for the CDR3 is TGCGCCAGCAGCCCATCAGGGAGGGTCTCGAACACCGGGGAGCTGTTTTTT. This sequence encodes CASSPSGRVSNTGELFF.

This clonotype was seen a few times. This sequence joins TRBV28 and TRBJ2-7; D is undetermined. Germline V gives CDR1 MDHEN, CDR2 SYDVKM. Trimming cost V 3 bases and J 1 base, with 25 bases left between them. The CDR3 extends over 19 amino acids. CDR3 region: CASSFSHSRSQGSSYEQYF. The CDR3 DNA reads as TGTGCCAGCAGTTTCTCCCACTCCCGGAGTCAAGGGTCTTCCTACGAGCAGTACTTC.